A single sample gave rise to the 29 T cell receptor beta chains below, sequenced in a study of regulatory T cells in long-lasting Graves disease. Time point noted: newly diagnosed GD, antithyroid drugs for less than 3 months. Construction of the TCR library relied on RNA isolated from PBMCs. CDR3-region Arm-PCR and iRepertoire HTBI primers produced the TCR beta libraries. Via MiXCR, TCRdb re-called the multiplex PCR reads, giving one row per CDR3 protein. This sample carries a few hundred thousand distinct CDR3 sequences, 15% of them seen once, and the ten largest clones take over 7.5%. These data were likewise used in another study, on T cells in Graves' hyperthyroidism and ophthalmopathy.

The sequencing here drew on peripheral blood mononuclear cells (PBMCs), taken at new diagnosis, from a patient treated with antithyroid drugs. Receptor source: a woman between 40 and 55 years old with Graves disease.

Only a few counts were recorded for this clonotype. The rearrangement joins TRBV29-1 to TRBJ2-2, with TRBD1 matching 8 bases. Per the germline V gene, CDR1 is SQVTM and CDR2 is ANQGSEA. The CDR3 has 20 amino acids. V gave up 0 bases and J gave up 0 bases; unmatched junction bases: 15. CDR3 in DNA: TGCAGCGTTGAAGATAATAGGGTGAGATGGGGACAGGCGAACACCGGGGAGCTGTTTTTT. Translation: CSVEDNRVRWGQANTGELFF.

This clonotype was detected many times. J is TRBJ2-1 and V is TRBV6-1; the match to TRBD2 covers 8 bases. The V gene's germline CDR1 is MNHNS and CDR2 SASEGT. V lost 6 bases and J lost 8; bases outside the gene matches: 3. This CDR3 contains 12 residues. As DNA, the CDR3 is TGTGCCAGCAGGGCTAGCGGGCATGAGCAGTTCTTC. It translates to CASRASGHEQFF.

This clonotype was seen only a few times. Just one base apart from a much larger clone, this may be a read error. Written as DNA, the CDR3 is TGTGCCATCAGGACTCTAGCGGGAGCCACAGATACGCAGTATTTT. It translates to CAIRTLAGATDTQYF. The chain recombines TRBV10-3 with TRBJ2-3; 10 bases fit TRBD2. CDR1 is ENHRY and CDR2 is SYGVKD in the germline V gene. The CDR3 is 15 amino acids. V lost 6 bases and J lost 2; bases outside the gene matches: 5.

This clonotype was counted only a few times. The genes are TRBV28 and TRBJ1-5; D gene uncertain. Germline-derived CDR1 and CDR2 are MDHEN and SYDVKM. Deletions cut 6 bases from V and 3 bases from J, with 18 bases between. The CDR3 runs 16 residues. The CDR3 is CASSYTLGYDNQPQHF. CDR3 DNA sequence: TGTGCCAGCAGCTATACCCTGGGGTACGACAATCAGCCCCAGCATTTT. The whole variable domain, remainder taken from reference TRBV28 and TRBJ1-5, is DVKVTQSSRYLVKRTGEKVFLECVQDMDHENMFWYRQDPGLGLRLIYFSYDVKMKEKGDIPEGYSVSREKKERFSLILESASTNQTSMYLCASSYTLGYDNQPQHFGDGTRLSIL.

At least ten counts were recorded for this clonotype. CDR3 DNA sequence: TGTGCCTGTCACGAACAGAGCTACAATGAGCAGTTCTTC. It is translated as CACHEQSYNEQFF. The rearrangement uses TRBV30 and TRBJ2-1, with D hard to call. This CDR3 region has 13 residues. V gave up 6 bases and J gave up 3 bases, with 12 bases separating them. Germline V gene sequence: CDR1 GTSNPN, CDR2 SVGIG (reference sequence).

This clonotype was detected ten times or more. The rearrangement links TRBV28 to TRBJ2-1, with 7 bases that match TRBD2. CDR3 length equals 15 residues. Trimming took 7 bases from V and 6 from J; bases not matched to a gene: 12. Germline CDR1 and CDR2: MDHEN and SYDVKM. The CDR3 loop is CASTSASGSVNEQFF. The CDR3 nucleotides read TGTGCCAGCACATCGGCTAGCGGATCAGTCAATGAGCAGTTCTTC. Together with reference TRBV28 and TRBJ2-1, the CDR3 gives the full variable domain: DVKVTQSSRYLVKRTGEKVFLECVQDMDHENMFWYRQDPGLGLRLIYFSYDVKMKEKGDIPEGYSVSREKKERFSLILESASTNQTSMYLCASTSASGSVNEQFFGPGTRLTVL.

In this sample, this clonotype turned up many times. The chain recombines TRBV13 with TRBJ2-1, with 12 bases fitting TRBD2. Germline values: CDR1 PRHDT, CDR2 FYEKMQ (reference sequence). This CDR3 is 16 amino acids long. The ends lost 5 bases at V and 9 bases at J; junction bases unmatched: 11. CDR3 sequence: CASSPGLAGGGGEQFF. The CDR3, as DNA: TGTGCCAGCAGCCCGGGACTAGCGGGTGGGGGCGGTGAGCAGTTCTTC.

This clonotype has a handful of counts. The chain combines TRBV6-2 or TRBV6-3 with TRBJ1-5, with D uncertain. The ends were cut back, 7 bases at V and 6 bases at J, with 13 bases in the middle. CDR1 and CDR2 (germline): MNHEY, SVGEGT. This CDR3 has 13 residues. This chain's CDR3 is CASTKDGVQPQHF. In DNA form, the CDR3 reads TGTGCCAGCACCAAAGACGGGGTTCAGCCCCAGCATTTT.

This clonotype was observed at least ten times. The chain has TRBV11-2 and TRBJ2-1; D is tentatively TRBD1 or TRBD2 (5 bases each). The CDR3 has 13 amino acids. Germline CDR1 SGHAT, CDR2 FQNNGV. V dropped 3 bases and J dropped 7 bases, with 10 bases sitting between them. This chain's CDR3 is CASSLDWGNEQFF. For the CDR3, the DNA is TGTGCCAGCAGCTTGGACTGGGGGAATGAGCAGTTCTTC.

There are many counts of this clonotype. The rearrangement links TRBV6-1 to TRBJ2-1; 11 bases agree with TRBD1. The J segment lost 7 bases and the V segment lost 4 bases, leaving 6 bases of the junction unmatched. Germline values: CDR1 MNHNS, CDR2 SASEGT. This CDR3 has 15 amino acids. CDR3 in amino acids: CASSGTGTGGNEQFF. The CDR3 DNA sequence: TGTGCCAGCAGTGGTACCGGGACAGGGGGTAATGAGCAGTTCTTC.

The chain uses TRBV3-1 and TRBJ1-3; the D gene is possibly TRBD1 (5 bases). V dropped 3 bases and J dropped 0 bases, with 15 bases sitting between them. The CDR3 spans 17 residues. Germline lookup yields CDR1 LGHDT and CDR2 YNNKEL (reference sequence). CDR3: CASSQALAGDSGNTIYF. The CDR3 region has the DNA TGTGCCAGCAGCCAGGCCCTAGCGGGGGACTCTGGAAACACCATATATTTT.

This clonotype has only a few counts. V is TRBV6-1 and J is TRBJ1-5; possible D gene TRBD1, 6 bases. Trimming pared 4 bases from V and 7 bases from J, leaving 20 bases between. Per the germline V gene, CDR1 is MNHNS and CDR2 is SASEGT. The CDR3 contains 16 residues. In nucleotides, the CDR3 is TGTGCCAGCAGTGTATCAGGGGCGGGGGCTGGGCAGCCCCAGCATTTT. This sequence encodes CASSVSGAGAGQPQHF.

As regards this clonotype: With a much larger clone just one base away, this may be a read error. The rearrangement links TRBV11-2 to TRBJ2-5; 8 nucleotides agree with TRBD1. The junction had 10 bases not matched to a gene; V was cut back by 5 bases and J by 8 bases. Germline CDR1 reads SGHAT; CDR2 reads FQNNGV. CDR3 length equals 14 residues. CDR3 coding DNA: TGTGCCAGCAGCCAGAACAGGGGGATAGATACCCAGTACTTC. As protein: CASSQNRGIDTQYF.

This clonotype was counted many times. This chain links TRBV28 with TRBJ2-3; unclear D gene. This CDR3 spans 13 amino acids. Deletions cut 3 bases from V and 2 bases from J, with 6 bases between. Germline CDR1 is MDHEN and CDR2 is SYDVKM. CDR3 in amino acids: CASSFVDTDTQYF. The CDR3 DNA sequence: TGTGCCAGCAGTTTTGTGGACACAGATACGCAGTATTTT.

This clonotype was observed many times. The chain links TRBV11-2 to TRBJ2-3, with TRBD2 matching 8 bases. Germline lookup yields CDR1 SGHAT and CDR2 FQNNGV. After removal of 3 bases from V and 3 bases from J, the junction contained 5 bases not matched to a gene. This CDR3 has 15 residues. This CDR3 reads CASSFSGIRTDTQYF. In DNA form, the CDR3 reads TGTGCCAGCAGCTTTAGCGGGATAAGGACAGATACGCAGTATTTT.

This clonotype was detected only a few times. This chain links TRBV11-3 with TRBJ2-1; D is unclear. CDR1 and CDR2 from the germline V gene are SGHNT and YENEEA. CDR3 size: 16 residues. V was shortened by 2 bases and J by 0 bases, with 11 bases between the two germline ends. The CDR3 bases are TGTGCCAGCAGCTTAACGAGCGAGAACTCCTACAATGAGCAGTTCTTC. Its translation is CASSLTSENSYNEQFF.

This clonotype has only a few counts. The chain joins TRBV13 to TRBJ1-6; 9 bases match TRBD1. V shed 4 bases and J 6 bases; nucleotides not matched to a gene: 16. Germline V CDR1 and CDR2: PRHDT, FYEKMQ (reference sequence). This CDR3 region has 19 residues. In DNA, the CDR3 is TGTGCCAGCAGCTCGACGGGACAGGGCATACGGGGGGTTAATTCACCCCTCCACTTT. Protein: CASSSTGQGIRGVNSPLHF.

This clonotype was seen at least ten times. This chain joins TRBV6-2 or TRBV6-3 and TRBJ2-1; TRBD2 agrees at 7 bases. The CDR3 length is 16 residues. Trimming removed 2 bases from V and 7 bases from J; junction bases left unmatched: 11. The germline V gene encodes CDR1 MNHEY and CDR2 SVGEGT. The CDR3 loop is CASSYSGGSFRNEQFF. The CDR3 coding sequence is TGTGCCAGCAGTTACAGTGGCGGGAGCTTTCGGAATGAGCAGTTCTTC.

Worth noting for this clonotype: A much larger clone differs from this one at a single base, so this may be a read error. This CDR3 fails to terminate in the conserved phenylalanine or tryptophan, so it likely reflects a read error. CDR3: CASSLAGVYEQFL. The CDR3 DNA reads as TGTGCCAGCAGTTTGGCGGGAGTGTATGAGCAGTTCCTC. The chain employs TRBV27 and TRBJ2-1; TRBD2 agrees at 7 bases. This CDR3 is built from 13 residues. V shed 3 bases and J 8 bases; nucleotides not matched to a gene: 4. Germline CDR1 and CDR2: MNHEY and SMNVEV (reference sequence).

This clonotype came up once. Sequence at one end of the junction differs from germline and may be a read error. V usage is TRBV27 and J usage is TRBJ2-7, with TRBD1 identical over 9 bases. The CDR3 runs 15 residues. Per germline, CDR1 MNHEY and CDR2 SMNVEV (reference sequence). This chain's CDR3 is CASSSPGQGDYEQCF. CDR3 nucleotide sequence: TGTGCCAGCAGTTCTCCGGGACAGGGAGATTACGAGCAGTGCTTC.

The CDR3 spells CASSFQGAGEQYF. The CDR3 coding sequence is TGTGCCAGCAGCTTTCAGGGGGCGGGCGAGCAGTACTTC. The rearrangement joins TRBV7-2 to TRBJ2-7, with 8 positions matching TRBD1. The germline CDR1 and CDR2 sequences are SGHTA and FQGNSA. This CDR3 has 13 residues. With V trimmed by 3 bases and J by 6 bases, 4 bases remained unmatched.

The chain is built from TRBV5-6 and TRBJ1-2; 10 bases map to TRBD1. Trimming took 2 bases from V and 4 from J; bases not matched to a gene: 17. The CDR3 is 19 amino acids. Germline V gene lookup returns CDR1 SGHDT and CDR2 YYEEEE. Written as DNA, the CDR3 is TGTGCCAGCAGCTTCTTCTATGGGACAGGGGCGCCTGGGGTCTATGGCTACACCTTC. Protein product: CASSFFYGTGAPGVYGYTF.

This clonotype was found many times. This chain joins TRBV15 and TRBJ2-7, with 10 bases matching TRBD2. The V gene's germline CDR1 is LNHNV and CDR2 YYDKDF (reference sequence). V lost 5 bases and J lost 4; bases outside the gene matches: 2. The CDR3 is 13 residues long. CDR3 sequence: CATSPSGSYEQYF. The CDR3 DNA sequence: TGTGCCACCAGCCCTAGCGGGAGTTACGAGCAGTACTTC.

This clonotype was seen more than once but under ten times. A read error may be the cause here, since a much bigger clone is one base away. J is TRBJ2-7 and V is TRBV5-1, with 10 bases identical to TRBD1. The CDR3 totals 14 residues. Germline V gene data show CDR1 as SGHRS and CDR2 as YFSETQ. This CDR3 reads CAGSVRDRGYEQYF. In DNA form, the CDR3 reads TGCGCCGGCAGCGTCCGGGACAGGGGCTACGAGCAGTACTTC.

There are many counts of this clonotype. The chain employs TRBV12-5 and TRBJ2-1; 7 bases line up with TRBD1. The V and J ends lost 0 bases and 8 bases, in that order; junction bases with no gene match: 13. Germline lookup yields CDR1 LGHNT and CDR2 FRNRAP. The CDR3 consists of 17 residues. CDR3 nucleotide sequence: TGTGCTAGTGGTTTGGTATTGGGGCAGGGGGTCCGGGATGAGCAGTTCTTC. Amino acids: CASGLVLGQGVRDEQFF.

In DNA, the CDR3 is TGCGCCAGCAGCCCCGGGACCGGTGGTGAGCAGTTCTTC. Its protein is CASSPGTGGEQFF. V gene TRBV5-1 combines with J gene TRBJ2-1, with D perhaps being TRBD1 or TRBD2 (5 bases each). V lost 4 bases, J lost 9 bases, and 14 bases lay in between. The length of the CDR3 is 13 residues. Germline V gives CDR1 SGHRS, CDR2 YFSETQ.

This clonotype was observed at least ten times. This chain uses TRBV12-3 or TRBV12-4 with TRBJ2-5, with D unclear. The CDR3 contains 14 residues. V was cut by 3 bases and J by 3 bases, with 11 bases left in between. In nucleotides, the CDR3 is TGTGCCAGCAGTTTCGGCAATTTGGAAGAGACCCAGTACTTC. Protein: CASSFGNLEETQYF.

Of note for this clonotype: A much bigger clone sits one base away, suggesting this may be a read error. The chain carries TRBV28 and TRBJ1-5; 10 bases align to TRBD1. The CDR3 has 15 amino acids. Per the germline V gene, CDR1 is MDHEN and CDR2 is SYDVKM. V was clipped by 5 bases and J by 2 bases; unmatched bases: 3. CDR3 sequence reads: CASSAGTGGNQPQHF. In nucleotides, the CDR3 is TGTGCCAGCAGTGCCGGGACAGGGGGCAATCAGCCCCAGCATTTT.

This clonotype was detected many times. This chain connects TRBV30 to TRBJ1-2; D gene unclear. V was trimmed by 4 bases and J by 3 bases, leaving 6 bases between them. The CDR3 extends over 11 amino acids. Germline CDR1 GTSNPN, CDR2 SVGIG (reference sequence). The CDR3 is CAWTADYGYTF. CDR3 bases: TGTGCCTGGACGGCAGACTATGGCTACACCTTC.